The rows below give T cell receptor beta chains drawn from one sample of a study of CD8 T cells in Susac syndrome. MiXCR was run by TCRdb on the immunoSEQ multiplex PCR reads, yielding one entry per CDR3 protein. The data show about 300,000 distinct CDR3 sequences, about nine tenths seen once. Sequencing used CD8+ T cells from PBMCs. The receptors here all came from a human donor with multiple sclerosis. Each CDR3 is given without its conserved first and last residue. Only some rows state a clone size, as once, few, many or a class for expanded clones.

clone_size v_call cdr3_aa
- TRBV5-4 ASSLVGSNYGYT
- TRBV5-4 ASSSSNTYEQY
- TRBV5-6 ASSFFGGSGYT
- TRBV30 AWSVGASYEQY
once TRBV9 ASSVGGAQGAYEQY
- TRBV12-3/TRBV12-4 ASSSSAVGNEQF
- TRBV23-1 ASSQIVTGGPYGAF
- TRBV30 AMRLAGGPSYNEQF
- TRBV5-1 ASSEQGDEQF
- TRBV2 ASSETSGGTGELF
- TRBV6-2/TRBV6-3 ASSMVWTGGRRDYGYT
- TRBV6-5 ASSYWDSSYEQY
- TRBV30 AWRGGNSYNEQF
- TRBV7-9 ASSSVSSGGYEQY
- TRBV20-1 SATPPRAKAGSNQPQH
- TRBV6-2/TRBV6-3 ASSYSDGTPAEAF
- TRBV27 ASSLLGVYGVDEQF
- TRBV29-1 SGEDRGRETQY
- TRBV14 ASSTGRSSTDTQY
- TRBV30 AWNARPMVLQETQY
- TRBV5-1 ASSLEVAYNSPLH
- TRBV14 ASSPLQGQETQY
- TRBV7-7 ASSLAPRPGDEQF
- TRBV20-1 SAKLGLAGESGELF
few TRBV19 ASSPLDTGELF
- TRBV25-1 ASSGTVASYEQY
- TRBV9 ASSQSSGFGGELF
- TRBV13 ASSRQGASRGEQY
- TRBV15 ATSSPGRGEQY
- TRBV20-1 SEGGTGNEAF
- TRBV5-6 ASIAAARPSEQY
once TRBV7-9 ASSPRTSGANTGELF
- TRBV12-3/TRBV12-4 ASSLSWEGNQPQH
- TRBV11-2 ASSYQWEGTNEQY
- TRBV7-9 ASSVGTGEGNEQF
- TRBV5-1 ASSLGAGSAEAF
once TRBV29-1 SVGGQDSYEQY
- TRBV9 ASSKTGQDGELF
- TRBV4-1 ASSLALTEYQTQY
- TRBV28 ASSGLAGAGEQF
- TRBV28 ASSLGQGATGYT
- TRBV2 ASSETGAPNYGYT